This T cell receptor (beta chain) is from a study of T cell repertoires in cytomegalovirus infection. Study details: It was recently identified HLA-C-restricted and well-studied HLA-B-restricted CMV epitopes that the study used. It can be stated that public TCR beta signatures indicated CMV infection as well as a matching HLA type.

TCRdb re-derived calls from the reads in MiXCR, one entry per CDR3 protein. The data contain approximately 150,000 distinct CDR3 sequences, approximately 21% of them seen just once; the ten biggest clones take up 25%. Study results and limitations: The study identified carriers of CMV plus the relevant HLA from cumulative public TCR beta family frequency. In two of eight donors, the top clonotype was HLA-C-restricted CMV-specific.

Germline V lookup: CDR1 MNHEY, CDR2 SMNVEV (reference sequence). The CDR3 spans 15 residues. Germline trimming cut 6 bases from V and 2 bases from J; bases unmatched to any gene: 6. About this clonotype itself: As yet, its antigen is unknown.

The chain couples TRBV27 to TRBJ2-1, with 8 bases aligning to TRBD2. The specimen comprised CD8+ T cells from cultured PBMCs, sampled from culture after CMV antigen stimulation. The receptor's source is a human donor in good health (CMV status not recorded). Some clones in this sample may be carry-over from other donors' samples. The CDR3 DNA is TGTGCCAGCAGAAGAGCGGGGGTGGCCTACAATGAGCAGTTCTTC. It is translated as CASRRAGVAYNEQFF.